Listed below are T cell receptor beta chains from one sample, sequenced in a study of Ad26.COV2.S vaccination and SARS-CoV-2 variants. Using immunoSEQ multiplex PCR, the repertoire was profiled, and TCRdb retains in-frame clones only, with some absent. The table includes approximately 340,000 clones, approximately 90% detected once. The specimen comprised peripheral blood, sampled after recovery from COVID-19. These receptors all stem from a human donor who had recovered from COVID-19. The CDR3 runs from the conserved cysteine through the conserved F or W. The D gene is left open where the match is weak. Only part of the rows carry a size: once, few, many, or a class if the clone is expanded.

cdr3_aa,clone_size,v_call,j_call,d_call
CASSLRGTAKNTEAFF,NA,TRBV27,TRBJ1-1,TRBD1
CASSLVTPSTNEKLFF,few,TRBV5-4,TRBJ1-4,NA
CASSLAGTSGGASDTQYF,NA,TRBV7-2,TRBJ2-3,TRBD2
CASSLYATNEKLFF,few,TRBV4-1,TRBJ1-4,NA
CASSVEVGLANTGELFF,NA,TRBV9,TRBJ2-2,NA
CASSLSAGGPTDTQYF,NA,TRBV11-3,TRBJ2-3,TRBD2
CASTLRQGLGYGYTF,NA,TRBV5-4,TRBJ1-2,TRBD1
CASSQVGMNYGYTF,NA,TRBV3-1/TRBV3-2,TRBJ1-2,NA
CASSQQPSNTDTQYF,NA,TRBV9,TRBJ2-3,NA
CASTGDGTGELFF,NA,TRBV6-6,TRBJ2-2,NA
CASSLVAGGPPRVYGYTF,NA,TRBV11-3,TRBJ1-2,TRBD1
CASSRLAGGPYEQFF,NA,TRBV7-2,TRBJ2-1,TRBD2
CASSPTGGNSYNEQFF,NA,TRBV7-6,TRBJ2-1,TRBD1
CATSRQGKSGNTIYF,NA,TRBV15,TRBJ1-3,NA
CASSAIVTGISGYTF,NA,TRBV11-2,TRBJ1-2,TRBD1
CASSPTGRGVDNEQFF,NA,TRBV25-1,TRBJ2-1,NA
CASSTTTRLGETQYF,NA,TRBV9,TRBJ2-5,NA
CASSEGVRTAANTGELFF,NA,TRBV9,TRBJ2-2,NA
CASSTDLSRRYTF,NA,TRBV27,TRBJ1-2,NA
CASSLGVHEQYF,NA,TRBV12-3/TRBV12-4,TRBJ2-7,NA
CASSHPSRGSSYEQYF,NA,TRBV5-1,TRBJ2-7,NA
CASSEGAPPGYF,once,TRBV6-1,TRBJ2-7,NA
CASQGAGGELFF,NA,TRBV12-5,TRBJ2-2,NA
CASSQGGDRFPEAFF,NA,TRBV3-1/TRBV3-2,TRBJ1-1,NA
CASSPGRLPTDTQYF,NA,TRBV6-2/TRBV6-3,TRBJ2-3,NA
CASSYQGGDTEAFF,NA,TRBV10-2,TRBJ1-1,NA
CASSQGGWSPLHF,NA,TRBV14,TRBJ1-6,NA
CASRPTARDRGYEQYF,NA,TRBV7-9,TRBJ2-7,TRBD1
CASSLVRRDRVKSGELFF,NA,TRBV5-1,TRBJ2-2,TRBD1
CASLGEETQYF,NA,TRBV5-1,TRBJ2-5,NA
CASTLSGYGYTF,NA,TRBV28,TRBJ1-2,NA
CASSPGPHGGELFF,NA,TRBV2,TRBJ2-2,NA
CASMRDTPKGYTF,NA,TRBV2,TRBJ1-2,NA
CASSLPLSPDKRDTQYF,NA,TRBV5-1,TRBJ2-3,NA
CASSLGTGTNSPLHF,NA,TRBV7-3,TRBJ1-6,TRBD1
CPGSTQGRRNTEAFF,NA,TRBV22-1,TRBJ1-1,NA
CASSPQGSNGYTF,NA,TRBV27,TRBJ1-2,TRBD1
CASSLRRDRDFYEQYF,NA,TRBV27,TRBJ2-7,TRBD1
CASSASGTAKETQYF,once,TRBV9,TRBJ2-5,TRBD1
CASSKDRGNTEAFF,NA,TRBV6-5,TRBJ1-1,TRBD1
CASSPGQGRVLASTDTQYF,NA,TRBV5-4,TRBJ2-3,TRBD1
CASSQAGGIYGYTF,NA,TRBV3-1/TRBV3-2,TRBJ1-2,TRBD1